The rows below give T cell receptor beta chains drawn from one sample of a study of T cell responses to AZD1222 COVID-19 vaccine. Generated by immunoSEQ multiplex PCR, the TCRdb table keeps only in-frame clones and is missing some. The table has about 150,000 clones, roughly 80% seen once. The sample consisted of peripheral blood, taken on day 0 of MenACWY control vaccination. Receptor source: an adult in good health. Both conserved end residues are part of each CDR3. Fields, in order: V gene, clone size, D gene, J gene, CDR3 protein, CDR3 DNA. D genes are given only for firm matches. For some rows the clone size is stated as once, few or many, or as a class when expanded; others skip it.

TRBV29-1,NA,NA,TRBJ2-4,CSVEPLLAKNIQYF,TGCAGCGTTGAACCGTTGCTAGCCAAAAACATTCAGTACTTC
TRBV30,NA,NA,TRBJ1-1,CAWIVSPNTEAFF,TGTGCCTGGATAGTCAGCCCGAACACTGAAGCTTTCTTT
TRBV28,once,TRBD1,TRBJ1-2,CASSSLQGVWGYTF,TGTGCCAGCAGTTCCCTACAGGGGGTTTGGGGCTACACCTTC
TRBV18,NA,NA,TRBJ1-2,CASSPVDSANYGYTF,TGTGCCAGCTCACCAGTGGACAGCGCCAACTATGGCTACACCTTC
TRBV6-2/TRBV6-3,NA,TRBD2,TRBJ2-5,CASSYGLAVGETQYF,TGTGCCAGCAGTTACGGGCTAGCGGTGGGAGAGACCCAGTACTTC
TRBV27,NA,NA,TRBJ1-2,CATASWGDNYGYTF,TGTGCCACCGCATCCTGGGGGGATAACTATGGCTACACCTTC
TRBV6-1,NA,NA,TRBJ2-5,CASSDLGGRPLNGETQYF,TGTGCCAGCAGTGACCTGGGGGGGCGCCCCCTGAATGGAGAGACCCAGTACTTC
TRBV6-5,NA,NA,TRBJ2-6,CAGRTTHGANVLTF,TGTGCCGGACGGACTACCCATGGGGCCAACGTCCTGACTTTC
TRBV5-5,NA,TRBD2,TRBJ2-3,CASSFVSGGPTDTQYF,TGTGCCAGCAGCTTTGTAAGCGGGGGGCCCACAGATACGCAGTATTTT
TRBV4-1,few,TRBD2,TRBJ2-1,CASSQDFGTSGVNEQFF,TGCGCCAGCAGCCAAGATTTTGGGACTAGCGGGGTCAATGAGCAGTTCTTC
TRBV10-3,NA,TRBD1,TRBJ1-1,CAISGQGVNTEAFF,TGTGCCATCAGTGGCCAGGGGGTGAACACTGAAGCTTTCTTT
TRBV6-5,NA,NA,TRBJ2-7,CASTRDLHYEQYF,TGTGCCAGCACAAGAGACTTGCACTACGAGCAGTACTTC
TRBV4-1,NA,NA,TRBJ1-2,CASSQAQLGGGGYTF,TGCGCCAGCAGCCAAGCCCAGTTAGGTGGTGGCGGCTACACCTTC
TRBV2,once,TRBD2,TRBJ2-5,CASTRSGGREETQYF,TGTGCCAGCACCCGGAGCGGGGGGAGGGAAGAGACCCAGTACTTC
TRBV19,NA,NA,TRBJ2-6,CASSIISGANVLTF,TGTGCCAGTAGTATTATCTCTGGGGCCAACGTCCTGACTTTC
TRBV12-3/TRBV12-4,NA,NA,TRBJ1-2,CASILGPGYGYTF,TGTGCCAGCATTTTAGGGCCGGGCTATGGCTACACCTTC
TRBV18,NA,NA,TRBJ2-7,CASWDGETYEQYF,TGTGCCAGCTGGGACGGCGAAACCTACGAGCAGTACTTC
TRBV5-5,NA,TRBD2,TRBJ2-2,CASGGGNTGELFF,TGTGCCAGCGGCGGGGGGAACACCGGGGAGCTGTTTTTT
TRBV24-1,few,TRBD1,TRBJ2-7,CATSEAGTGGDEQYF,TGTGCCACCAGTGAAGCCGGGACAGGGGGCGACGAGCAGTACTTC
TRBV5-4,NA,NA,TRBJ2-5,CASSAGQHQETQYF,TGTGCCAGCAGCGCAGGACAGCACCAAGAGACCCAGTACTTC
TRBV6-5,NA,NA,TRBJ1-2,CASRVTGRGSGGYTF,TGTGCCAGCAGAGTTACGGGGCGAGGCTCGGGTGGCTACACCTTC
TRBV6-5,once,NA,TRBJ2-2,CASNTGELFF,TGTGCCAGCAACACCGGGGAGCTGTTTTTT
TRBV11-2,once,NA,TRBJ1-1,CASSSLRGPTEAFF,TGTGCCAGCAGCTCCTTGAGAGGGCCCACTGAAGCTTTCTTT
TRBV11-2,NA,TRBD1,TRBJ2-3,CASSLDPGQGTDTQYF,TGTGCCAGCAGCTTAGACCCGGGACAGGGCACAGATACGCAGTATTTT
TRBV10-3,NA,NA,TRBJ1-5,CAISESDFGPQHF,TGTGCCATCAGTGAGTCGGATTTCGGGCCCCAGCATTTT
TRBV4-2,NA,TRBD1,TRBJ1-1,CASSLLGQDTEAFF,TGTGCCAGCAGCCTACTCGGACAGGACACTGAAGCTTTCTTT
TRBV10-3,few,NA,TRBJ1-3,CAISEEDASGNTIYF,TGTGCCATCAGTGAGGAGGACGCTTCTGGAAACACCATATATTTT
TRBV29-1,NA,TRBD1,TRBJ1-1,CSGGQGLNTEAFF,TGCAGCGGAGGACAGGGGTTGAACACTGAAGCTTTCTTT
TRBV7-3,NA,TRBD2,TRBJ2-2,CASSLTSGKTGELFF,TGTGCCAGCAGCTTGACTAGCGGGAAAACCGGGGAGCTGTTTTTT
TRBV25-1,NA,TRBD1,TRBJ1-2,CASRGQGYNYGYTF,TGTGCCAGCAGGGGACAGGGTTATAACTATGGCTACACCTTC
TRBV11-2,NA,NA,TRBJ1-5,CASSFGGGGNQPQHF,TGTGCCAGCAGCTTCGGCGGGGGAGGCAATCAGCCCCAGCATTTT
TRBV19,NA,NA,TRBJ2-2,CASSISGLDTGELFF,TGTGCCAGTTCGATTTCGGGATTGGACACCGGGGAGCTGTTTTTT
TRBV6-5,NA,NA,TRBJ1-1,CASSPGTPGQAFF,TGTGCCAGCAGTCCTGGGACGCCTGGGCAAGCTTTCTTT
TRBV7-8,NA,NA,TRBJ1-1,CASSLDTNTEAFF,TGTGCCAGCAGCTTGGACACGAACACTGAAGCTTTCTTT
TRBV19,NA,NA,TRBJ2-2,CASTQGGVAGELFF,TGTGCCAGTACCCAGGGGGGAGTCGCCGGGGAGCTGTTTTTT
TRBV30,NA,NA,TRBJ1-5,CAWSPPNINQPQHF,TGTGCCTGGAGCCCCCCGAACATCAATCAGCCCCAGCATTTT
TRBV29-1,NA,NA,TRBJ1-1,CSVDRGNTEAFF,TGCAGCGTTGACAGGGGGAACACTGAAGCTTTCTTT
TRBV7-9,NA,TRBD1,TRBJ2-5,CASSLGDRGPQETQYF,TGTGCCAGCAGCTTAGGGGACAGGGGGCCTCAAGAGACCCAGTACTTC
TRBV7-8,NA,NA,TRBJ2-1,CASAGGQGAIIYNEQFF,TGTGCCAGCGCCGGGGGGCAGGGGGCGATAATCTACAATGAGCAGTTCTTC
TRBV2,few,NA,TRBJ1-1,CASSTRGATEAFF,TGTGCCAGCAGCACGAGGGGGGCCACTGAAGCTTTCTTT